Listed below are T cell receptor beta chains from one sample, sequenced in a study of neoadjuvant anti-PD-1 for oral cavity cancer. Libraries were prepared by immunoSEQ multiplex PCR; TCRdb keeps only in-frame clonotypes and omits some of them. Found here are 9,600 or so clones, about 60% of them singletons; the top ten hold approximately 3.8%. This sample comprised PBMCs, obtained after nivolumab (anti-PD-1) treatment. These receptors came from a person between 40 and 85 years old with oral cavity squamous cell carcinoma. CDR3s include the opening cysteine and the closing phenylalanine or tryptophan. Fields, in order: J gene, clone size, D gene, V gene, CDR3 DNA, CDR3 protein. D genes are given only for firm matches. Clone size, where shown, is once, few, many, or a class for clones that have expanded.

J gene: TRBJ1-1
clone size: .
D gene: TRBD1
V gene: TRBV18
CDR3 DNA: TGTGCCAGCTCTCTACAGGGGCTTGAAGCTTTCTTT
CDR3 protein: CASSLQGLEAFF

J gene: TRBJ1-2
clone size: once
D gene: .
V gene: TRBV10-1
CDR3 DNA: TGCGCCAGCAGTGAGTTTTCGGACAGAAACTATGGCTACACCTTC
CDR3 protein: CASSEFSDRNYGYTF

J gene: TRBJ2-2
clone size: .
D gene: .
V gene: TRBV13
CDR3 DNA: TGTGCCAGCAGCTTAGAGGGGGGCCGTGACACCGGGGAGCTGTTTTTT
CDR3 protein: CASSLEGGRDTGELFF

J gene: TRBJ2-7
clone size: .
D gene: .
V gene: TRBV10-2
CDR3 DNA: TGCGCCAGCAGTCCTCACTCCTACGAGCAGTACTTC
CDR3 protein: CASSPHSYEQYF

J gene: TRBJ1-4
clone size: .
D gene: .
V gene: TRBV30
CDR3 DNA: TGTGCCTGGAAGACCGCAGGAACTAATGAAAAACTGTTTTTT
CDR3 protein: CAWKTAGTNEKLFF

J gene: TRBJ2-7
clone size: .
D gene: TRBD1
V gene: TRBV5-6
CDR3 DNA: TGTGCCAGCAGCTTGTGGGGACAGACCTACGAGCAGTACTTC
CDR3 protein: CASSLWGQTYEQYF

J gene: TRBJ2-1
clone size: .
D gene: TRBD2
V gene: TRBV2
CDR3 DNA: TGTGCCAGCAGTGACCTAGCGGGAGGGTTGAATGAGCAGTTCTTC
CDR3 protein: CASSDLAGGLNEQFF

J gene: TRBJ1-1
clone size: few
D gene: .
V gene: TRBV5-6
CDR3 DNA: TGTGCCAGCAGCCCCTTATCCATCGGTGAAGCTTTCTTT
CDR3 protein: CASSPLSIGEAFF

J gene: TRBJ1-1
clone size: .
D gene: .
V gene: TRBV12-5
CDR3 DNA: TGTGCTAGTGGCCTGGACTTCATGAACACTGAAGCTTTCTTT
CDR3 protein: CASGLDFMNTEAFF

J gene: TRBJ2-2
clone size: few
D gene: .
V gene: TRBV2
CDR3 DNA: TGTGCCCAAAAAGGTCCAGGGAACACCGGGGAGCTGTTTTTT
CDR3 protein: CAQKGPGNTGELFF

J gene: TRBJ2-7
clone size: .
D gene: .
V gene: TRBV20-1
CDR3 DNA: TGCAGTGCTAGCCCTCTCGGGGAGCAGTACTTC
CDR3 protein: CSASPLGEQYF

J gene: TRBJ1-2
clone size: .
D gene: TRBD1
V gene: TRBV9
CDR3 DNA: TGTGCCAGCAGCGCGGGGGGACAGGCTAACTATGGCTACACCTTC
CDR3 protein: CASSAGGQANYGYTF

J gene: TRBJ2-7
clone size: .
D gene: TRBD2
V gene: TRBV30
CDR3 DNA: TGTGCCTGGAGTGTTGAGCTAGCGGGAGTTTACGAGCAGTACTTC
CDR3 protein: CAWSVELAGVYEQYF

J gene: TRBJ1-2
clone size: .
D gene: .
V gene: TRBV10-2
CDR3 DNA: TGCGCCAGCAGTGAGGAGACAGGTTATGGCTACACCTTC
CDR3 protein: CASSEETGYGYTF

J gene: TRBJ2-5
clone size: .
D gene: .
V gene: TRBV11-2
CDR3 DNA: TGTGCCAGCAGCAATCGGGGAAAAGAGACCCAGTACTTC
CDR3 protein: CASSNRGKETQYF

J gene: TRBJ2-7
clone size: few
D gene: TRBD2
V gene: TRBV7-9
CDR3 DNA: TGTGCCAGCAGCTCTAGCGGGAGGTACCCCTACGAGCAGTACTTC
CDR3 protein: CASSSSGRYPYEQYF

J gene: TRBJ2-7
clone size: .
D gene: TRBD2
V gene: TRBV27
CDR3 DNA: TGTGCTATCATAGGACTAGCGGGAGGGTGCGAGCAGTACTTC
CDR3 protein: CAIIGLAGGCEQYF

J gene: TRBJ2-1
clone size: .
D gene: .
V gene: TRBV28
CDR3 DNA: TGTGCCAGCAGTCAGAGGCTAGCACAAGGGAATGAGCAGTTCTTC
CDR3 protein: CASSQRLAQGNEQFF

J gene: TRBJ1-5
clone size: .
D gene: .
V gene: TRBV28
CDR3 DNA: TGTGCCAGTCAGGATAATCAGCCCCAGCATTTT
CDR3 protein: CASQDNQPQHF

J gene: TRBJ1-6
clone size: few
D gene: TRBD1
V gene: TRBV28
CDR3 DNA: TGTGCCAGCACCCGCCGGGACAGCTCAAATTCACCCCTCCACTTT
CDR3 protein: CASTRRDSSNSPLHF

J gene: TRBJ1-1
clone size: .
D gene: .
V gene: TRBV5-5
CDR3 DNA: TGTGCCAGCAGTTCGAGAAACATGAACACTGAAGCTTTCTTT
CDR3 protein: CASSSRNMNTEAFF

J gene: TRBJ2-1
clone size: .
D gene: TRBD2
V gene: TRBV11-2
CDR3 DNA: TGTGCCAGCAGCTCCTCGGGGGGGCCTTCCTACAATGAGCAGTTCTTC
CDR3 protein: CASSSSGGPSYNEQFF

J gene: TRBJ2-2
clone size: few
D gene: TRBD2
V gene: TRBV5-1
CDR3 DNA: TGCGCCAGCAGCTTACTAGCGGGGAACACCGGGGAGCTGTTTTTT
CDR3 protein: CASSLLAGNTGELFF

J gene: TRBJ2-3
clone size: .
D gene: TRBD2
V gene: TRBV5-4
CDR3 DNA: TGTGCCAGCAGCCGCCCGGGACTAGCGGGAGAGACGCAGTATTTT
CDR3 protein: CASSRPGLAGETQYF

J gene: TRBJ2-6
clone size: few
D gene: .
V gene: TRBV28
CDR3 DNA: TGTGCCAGCAGCCTCGGGAGATCTGGGGCCAACGTCCTGACTTTC
CDR3 protein: CASSLGRSGANVLTF

J gene: TRBJ1-4
clone size: .
D gene: .
V gene: TRBV6-1
CDR3 DNA: TGTGCCAGCAGTGAAGCTCGGCAGCTTAATGAAAAACTGTTTTTT
CDR3 protein: CASSEARQLNEKLFF

J gene: TRBJ2-3
clone size: .
D gene: TRBD2
V gene: TRBV5-1
CDR3 DNA: TGCGCCAGCAGCGAGCTAGCGGGGGGAACAGATACGCAGTATTTT
CDR3 protein: CASSELAGGTDTQYF

J gene: TRBJ1-2
clone size: .
D gene: TRBD1
V gene: TRBV7-6
CDR3 DNA: TGTGCCAGCAGCCCCCAGGGGGGGAAGAGGAACTATGGCTACACCTTC
CDR3 protein: CASSPQGGKRNYGYTF

J gene: TRBJ2-1
clone size: .
D gene: .
V gene: TRBV7-2
CDR3 DNA: TGTGCCAGCAGCCCCGAAGGGCGGGGCTTTTCCTACAATGAGCAGTTCTTC
CDR3 protein: CASSPEGRGFSYNEQFF

J gene: TRBJ2-5
clone size: .
D gene: .
V gene: TRBV11-3
CDR3 DNA: TGTGCCAGCAGCGCAGCGTCAGAGACCCAGTACTTC
CDR3 protein: CASSAASETQYF

J gene: TRBJ2-1
clone size: .
D gene: .
V gene: TRBV10-1
CDR3 DNA: TGCGCCAGCAGTGAGTCCGGGAGCAGGGGTGAGCAGTTCTTC
CDR3 protein: CASSESGSRGEQFF

J gene: TRBJ2-1
clone size: .
D gene: TRBD2
V gene: TRBV29-1
CDR3 DNA: TGCAGCGGTGGGACTAGCGGCAATGAGCAGTTCTTC
CDR3 protein: CSGGTSGNEQFF

J gene: TRBJ1-2
clone size: .
D gene: .
V gene: TRBV9
CDR3 DNA: TGTGCCAGCAGCGTAGCGACAGGAACTAACTATGGCTACACCTTC
CDR3 protein: CASSVATGTNYGYTF

J gene: TRBJ1-1
clone size: .
D gene: .
V gene: TRBV7-8
CDR3 DNA: TGTGCCAGCAGCTTAATGACAGAAAGGACTGAAGCTTTCTTT
CDR3 protein: CASSLMTERTEAFF

J gene: TRBJ1-2
clone size: few
D gene: .
V gene: TRBV4-1
CDR3 DNA: TGCGCCAGCAGCCGCCCGGACGTGGCGCGGGGCTACACCTTC
CDR3 protein: CASSRPDVARGYTF

J gene: TRBJ2-2
clone size: .
D gene: .
V gene: TRBV5-1
CDR3 DNA: TGCGCCAGCAGCGTGTCTATGAACACCGGGGAGCTGTTTTTT
CDR3 protein: CASSVSMNTGELFF

J gene: TRBJ1-2
clone size: .
D gene: TRBD1
V gene: TRBV2
CDR3 DNA: TGTGCCAGCAGTGAAGGGCAGGGGGTTAACTATGGCTACACCTTC
CDR3 protein: CASSEGQGVNYGYTF

J gene: TRBJ1-2
clone size: .
D gene: .
V gene: TRBV9
CDR3 DNA: TGTGCCAGCAGCGCCGTCACAGGGACAGGCTACACCTTC
CDR3 protein: CASSAVTGTGYTF

J gene: TRBJ2-7
clone size: .
D gene: TRBD2
V gene: TRBV11-2
CDR3 DNA: TGTGCCAGCAGCTTAGAGTCAGCGGGAGCCTACGAGCAGTACTTC
CDR3 protein: CASSLESAGAYEQYF

J gene: TRBJ2-3
clone size: few
D gene: TRBD2
V gene: TRBV5-1
CDR3 DNA: TGCGCCAGCAGCTCCCGGACTAGCGCCCCCCCAGATACGCAGTATTTT
CDR3 protein: CASSSRTSAPPDTQYF

J gene: TRBJ2-1
clone size: .
D gene: TRBD2
V gene: TRBV13
CDR3 DNA: TGTGCCAGCAGCTCTATAGCGGGAGCCACTGAGCAGTTCTTC
CDR3 protein: CASSSIAGATEQFF

J gene: TRBJ1-1
clone size: .
D gene: .
V gene: TRBV21-1
CDR3 DNA: TGTGCCAGCAGCAAAGGTGCCCTAGGGGGGGCACGAAGACAGGGGGCGAGGGTCACTGAAGCTTTCTTT
CDR3 protein: CASSKGALGGARRQGARVTEAFF

J gene: TRBJ1-1
clone size: .
D gene: .
V gene: TRBV5-1
CDR3 DNA: TGCGCCAGCAGCTTGGAGTATGGGGGGCCTCGGACTGAAGCTTTCTTT
CDR3 protein: CASSLEYGGPRTEAFF

J gene: TRBJ1-1
clone size: .
D gene: .
V gene: TRBV5-8
CDR3 DNA: TGTGCCAGCAGCTTGGCCACTTACCGGGCCCAGAACACTGAAGCTTTCTTT
CDR3 protein: CASSLATYRAQNTEAFF